The 31 T cell receptor beta chains given below trace back to one sample, sequenced in a study of blood T cell repertoires in COVID-19. Profiled with immunoSEQ multiplex PCR; TCRdb holds only in-frame clones, not every one. The sample lists 70,000 to 95,000 clones; around 81% were seen once. Material: peripheral blood. These receptors originate from a man older than 75 with active or convalescent COVID-19.

V gene TRBV30 combines with J gene TRBJ1-5; perhaps TRBD1 as D (5 bases). The CDR3 extends over 14 amino acids. Trimming stripped 3 bases from V and 4 bases from J, with 13 bases between. CDR1 and CDR2 from the germline V gene are GTSNPN and SVGIG (reference sequence). CDR3 sequence (DNA): TGTGCCTGGAGGGGCCCAGGGAATAATCAGCCCCAGCATTTT. This encodes CAWRGPGNNQPQHF.

V usage is TRBV5-6 and J usage is TRBJ1-2; 12 bases line up with TRBD1. Germline V CDR1 and CDR2: SGHDT, YYEEEE. V dropped 3 bases and J dropped 8; count of bases not matched to a gene: 5. This CDR3 comprises 14 residues. In DNA, the CDR3 is TGTGCCAGCAGCTGGGACAGGGGGCTTGGCGGCTACACCTTC. Its translation is CASSWDRGLGGYTF.

The CDR3 DNA reads TGCGCCAGCAGCGGAGGACAGGTTAAAGGGAATGAGCAGTTCTTC. Its translation is CASSGGQVKGNEQFF. The V and J genes are TRBV4-1 and TRBJ2-1; 7 bases line up with TRBD1. Unmatched junction bases numbered 11, after V lost 5 bases and J lost 7 bases. Germline CDR1 MGHRA, CDR2 YSYEKL. This CDR3 contains 15 residues.

This clone is labeled large. The chain joins TRBV29-1 to TRBJ2-1; 7 nucleotides align to TRBD2. This CDR3 region has 14 residues. The germline V gene encodes CDR1 SQVTM and CDR2 ANQGSEA. With 6 bases clipped from V and 4 bases from J, the junction kept 9 bases outside the gene matches. In DNA, the CDR3 is TGCAGCGTCTCCGGCGGGAGTACGTACAATGAGCAGTTCTTC. Its translation is CSVSGGSTYNEQFF.

The chain combines TRBV2 with TRBJ2-1, with D possibly matching TRBD2 (7 bases). Germline V gives CDR1 SNHLY, CDR2 FYNNEI. This CDR3 contains 13 residues. The V end lost 6 bases, the J end lost 5 bases, and 11 bases lay between the germline ends. The CDR3 sequence: CASRQGTNNEQFF. CDR3 coding DNA: TGTGCCAGCAGGCAGGGGACTAACAATGAGCAGTTCTTC.

Comments on this clone: The sample contains more than one DNA sequence encoding this CDR3. The V call is TRBV5-1, the J call TRBJ1-1; no firm D call. CDR3 length: 14 amino acids. Germline assignment: CDR1 SGHRS and CDR2 YFSETQ. The V end was cut by 0 bases, the J end by 0 bases, with 6 bases between. CDR3 nucleotide sequence: TGCGCCAGCAGCTTGGGACAAATGAACACTGAAGCTTTCTTT. As protein: CASSLGQMNTEAFF.

The J gene is TRBJ2-1, the V gene TRBV6-5; TRBD2 matches at 7 bases. V lost 6 bases and J lost 8; bases outside the gene matches: 7. The CDR3 runs 13 residues. CDR1 MNHEY and CDR2 SVGAGI come from the germline V gene. The DNA of the CDR3 is TGTGCCAGCAGAGACTCCGGGGGGTATGAGCAGTTCTTC. It codes for CASRDSGGYEQFF.

V is TRBV5-1 and J is TRBJ1-3; possibly TRBD1 for D (5 bases). The germline V and J ends were trimmed by 4 bases and 2 bases, with 16 bases remaining between them. The CDR3 loop spans 16 amino acids. Germline V lookup: CDR1 SGHRS, CDR2 YFSETQ. The chain's CDR3 is CASSRDGGTPGNTIYF. The DNA of the CDR3 is TGCGCCAGCAGCCGAGATGGGGGGACCCCTGGAAACACCATATATTTT.

This chain links TRBV9 with TRBJ2-1, with D possibly matching TRBD2 (6 bases). The CDR3 covers 15 residues. Germline-derived CDR1 and CDR2 are SGDLS and YYNGEE. Trimming pared 4 bases from V and 1 base from J, leaving 12 bases between. The CDR3 protein is CASSLRDFSYNEQFF. The CDR3 DNA follows: TGTGCCAGCAGCCTGAGGGACTTTTCCTACAATGAGCAGTTCTTC. The complete variable domain, with remaining parts taken from reference TRBV9 and TRBJ2-1, reads DSGVTQTPKHLITATGQRVTLRCSPRSGDLSVYWYQQSLDQGLQFLIQYYNGEERAKGNILERFSAQQFPDLHSELNLSSLELGDSALYFCASSLRDFSYNEQFFGPGTRLTVL.

The sample holds many counts of this clone. The chain links TRBV28 to TRBJ1-1; 7 bases match TRBD1. Losses at the gene ends were 6 bases for V and 3 bases for J; bases not matched to a gene: 4. Germline-derived CDR1 and CDR2 are MDHEN and SYDVKM. The CDR3 is made up of 13 amino acids. The CDR3 protein is CASRDRVDTEAFF. The CDR3 coding sequence is TGTGCCAGCAGAGACAGGGTTGACACTGAAGCTTTCTTT.

This chain connects TRBV28 to TRBJ1-2; 8 bases match TRBD1. CDR1 MDHEN and CDR2 SYDVKM come from the germline V gene. The length of the CDR3 is 13 residues. With 8 bases clipped from V and 7 bases from J, the junction kept 9 bases outside the gene matches. For the CDR3, the DNA is TGTGCCAGCGTCATAGGACAGGGACGTGGCTACACCTTC. It encodes CASVIGQGRGYTF.

The CDR3 here is CASSSGGFWAGDYNEQFF. CDR3 bases: TGTGCCAGCAGCTCCGGGGGATTTTGGGCGGGGGACTACAATGAGCAGTTCTTC. The chain joins TRBV13 to TRBJ2-1, with 7 bases fitting TRBD2. The CDR3 covers 18 residues. The V gene's germline CDR1 is PRHDT and CDR2 FYEKMQ (reference sequence). V shed 4 bases, J shed 3 bases, and the junction held 15 bases outside the gene matches.

V usage is TRBV7-9 and J usage is TRBJ1-3; D possibly corresponds to TRBD1 (6 bases). The V end was cut by 4 bases, the J end by 3 bases, with 13 bases between. Per germline, CDR1 SEHNR and CDR2 FQNEAQ (reference sequence). The CDR3 sequence is 15 residues long. The CDR3 DNA reads as TGTGCCAGCAGCTCAAGGGGGGGAGGTGGAAACACCATATATTTT. It is translated as CASSSRGGGGNTIYF.

The chain recombines TRBV6-5 with TRBJ2-2; D is perhaps TRBD2 (5 bases). Germline V gene lookup returns CDR1 MNHEY and CDR2 SVGAGI. Trimming removed 10 bases at V and 5 bases at J, with 20 bases between. The CDR3 totals 15 residues. CDR3 sequence reads: CATGRGRVGTGELFF. Here the CDR3 DNA reads TGTGCCACCGGCCGAGGGCGAGTGGGGACCGGGGAGCTGTTTTTT.

The CDR3 DNA reads as TGTGCCAGCAGTGAGCGGGGGGCTGCCGGCACTGAAGCTTTCTTT. Encoded protein: CASSERGAAGTEAFF. J is TRBJ1-1 and V is TRBV6-1; D is possibly TRBD1 (6 bases). Deletions cut 3 bases from V and 4 bases from J, with 15 bases between. Germline-derived CDR1 and CDR2 are MNHNS and SASEGT. CDR3 size: 15 residues.

The chain uses TRBV5-1 and TRBJ1-2; D may be TRBD1 (6 bases). The CDR3 runs 15 residues. Germline lookup yields CDR1 SGHRS and CDR2 YFSETQ. V was cut by 4 bases and J by 4 bases, with 17 bases left in between. The DNA for the CDR3 is TGCGCCAGCAGCGACGATAAAGGGGGTGGCTATGGCTACACCTTC. Translation: CASSDDKGGGYGYTF. The whole variable domain, remainder taken from reference TRBV5-1 and TRBJ1-2, is KAGVTQTPRYLIKTRGQQVTLSCSPISGHRSVSWYQQTPGQGLQFLFEYFSETQRNKGNFPGRFSGRQFSNSRSEMNVSTLELGDSALYLCASSDDKGGGYGYTFGSGTRLTVV.

V usage is TRBV27 and J usage is TRBJ2-1; 11 nucleotides agree with TRBD2. CDR3 length equals 17 residues. The J segment lost 6 bases and the V segment lost 5 bases, leaving 12 bases of the junction unmatched. Germline V gene sequence: CDR1 MNHEY, CDR2 SMNVEV (reference sequence). The CDR3 loop reads CASSDLPGTSGTNEQFF. The CDR3 nucleotides are TGTGCCAGCAGTGACCTCCCAGGGACTAGCGGAACCAATGAGCAGTTCTTC.

CDR3: CASSFGDRGSQETQYF. CDR3 in DNA: TGCGCCAGCAGCTTCGGGGACAGGGGCTCACAAGAGACCCAGTACTTC. The V and J genes are TRBV5-1 and TRBJ2-5, with 10 nucleotides matching TRBD1. Germline CDR1 is SGHRS and CDR2 is YFSETQ. V dropped 2 bases and J dropped 2; count of bases not matched to a gene: 6. The length of the CDR3 is 16 residues.

The CDR3 reads CATSVGGAIDEQFF. The CDR3, as DNA: TGTGCCACCAGTGTCGGGGGGGCAATCGATGAGCAGTTCTTC. The chain combines TRBV24-1 with TRBJ2-1; TRBD2 matches at 8 bases. J gave up 8 bases and V 5 bases, and 7 bases lay outside the gene matches. This CDR3 has 14 residues. Germline V gives CDR1 KGHDR, CDR2 SFDVKD.

The gene calls are TRBV24-1 and TRBJ2-5; 8 nucleotides agree with TRBD2. The CDR3 is 14 amino acids. The V and J ends lost 7 bases and 5 bases, in that order; junction bases with no gene match: 8. CDR1 and CDR2 (germline): KGHDR, SFDVKD. For the CDR3, the DNA is TGTGCCACCAGCCCCGGGGGGGGAGGGGAGACCCAGTACTTC. Amino acids: CATSPGGGGETQYF.

The chain recombines TRBV29-1 with TRBJ2-1; maybe TRBD2 (6 bases). Germline CDR1 reads SQVTM; CDR2 reads ANQGSEA. The V gene lost 3 bases and the J gene lost 3 bases, with 15 bases spanning the gap. This CDR3 region has 15 residues. DNA for the CDR3: TGCAGCGTTGATAGCAGGAGGGCCGTCTACAATGAGCAGTTCTTC. This encodes CSVDSRRAVYNEQFF.

V usage is TRBV5-1 and J usage is TRBJ2-2; D might be TRBD2 (5 bases). V lost 1 base to trimming and J lost 4 bases, with 11 bases between them. The CDR3 covers 15 residues. Germline lookup yields CDR1 SGHRS and CDR2 YFSETQ. The DNA for the CDR3 is TGCGCCAGCAGCTTGACCCTAGCCAGCACCGGGGAGCTGTTTTTT. Its translation is CASSLTLASTGELFF. The variable domain in full, with the rest retrieved from reference TRBV5-1 and TRBJ2-2, is KAGVTQTPRYLIKTRGQQVTLSCSPISGHRSVSWYQQTPGQGLQFLFEYFSETQRNKGNFPGRFSGRQFSNSRSEMNVSTLELGDSALYLCASSLTLASTGELFFGEGSRLTVL.

The genes are TRBV10-2 and TRBJ2-2, with 8 nucleotides matching TRBD2. The V segment lost 4 bases and the J segment 1 base; nucleotides outside the gene matches: 8. CDR1 is WSHSY, CDR2 SAAADI, per germline. The CDR3 runs 17 residues. CDR3 sequence reads: CASSVSGGGWNTGELFF. The DNA of the CDR3 is TGCGCCAGCAGTGTAAGCGGGGGAGGATGGAACACCGGGGAGCTGTTTTTT.

The V call is TRBV19, the J call TRBJ1-5; perhaps TRBD1 as D (6 bases). Between the trimmed V and J ends, which lost 3 bases and 3 bases, there was a span of 12 bases. CDR3 length equals 15 residues. The germline gives CDR1 LNHDA, CDR2 SQIVND (reference sequence). The DNA of the CDR3 is TGTGCCAGTAGTATGACGGGGGGGGCCAATCAGCCCCAGCATTTT. Translated: CASSMTGGANQPQHF.

The chain has TRBV6-5 and TRBJ2-3; the match to TRBD1 covers 7 bases. J lost 1 base, V lost 6 bases, and 1 base had no gene match. Germline CDR1 and CDR2: MNHEY and SVGAGI. This CDR3 spans 13 amino acids. CDR3 DNA: TGTGCCAGCAGGGGGACAGGCACAGATACGCAGTATTTT. This codes for CASRGTGTDTQYF.

The rearrangement uses TRBV28 and TRBJ2-6; unclear D gene. Germline assignment: CDR1 MDHEN and CDR2 SYDVKM. There are 16 residues in the CDR3. The ends were cut back, 2 bases at V and 2 bases at J, with 10 bases in the middle. CDR3: CASSLRGATGANVLTF. CDR3 nucleotide sequence: TGTGCCAGCAGTTTACGAGGAGCCACTGGGGCCAACGTCCTGACTTTC.

The DNA for the CDR3 is TGTGCCAGCAGTGTCGGGACAGGGGCTCCGCCGAACACTGAAGCTTTCTTT. It translates to CASSVGTGAPPNTEAFF. J is TRBJ1-1 and V is TRBV6-1; 10 nucleotides agree with TRBD1. V trimming: 4 bases; J trimming: 1 base; junction bases outside the gene matches: 9. The V gene's germline CDR1 is MNHNS and CDR2 SASEGT. The CDR3 is 17 amino acids.

The V and J genes are TRBV27 and TRBJ1-1; D perhaps matches TRBD1 (5 bases). The germline V gene has CDR1 MNHEY and CDR2 SMNVEV (reference sequence). V gave up 0 bases and J gave up 3 bases, with 8 bases separating them. CDR3 length equals 14 residues. As DNA, the CDR3 is TGTGCCAGCAGTTTATCGGGGGGTTACACTGAAGCTTTCTTT. Its translation: CASSLSGGYTEAFF.

In its sample, this clone was seen once. The rearrangement uses TRBV5-1 and TRBJ2-2; 11 bases are a match to TRBD2. Trimming at V came to 4 bases and at J to 2 bases, leaving 7 bases not matched to a gene. In germline, CDR1 is SGHRS, CDR2 YFSETQ. This CDR3 is 17 amino acids long. As DNA, the CDR3 is TGCGCCAGCAGCGCAGGGACTAGCGGACCAAACACCGGGGAGCTGTTTTTT. Amino acids: CASSAGTSGPNTGELFF.

The J gene is TRBJ1-1, the V gene TRBV5-5, with no clear D. This CDR3 has 14 amino acids. V was shortened by 2 bases and J by 0 bases, with 8 bases between the two germline ends. Germline V gene lookup returns CDR1 SGHKS and CDR2 YYEKEE (reference sequence). The CDR3 sequence: CASSFAVMNTEAFF. For the CDR3, the DNA is TGTGCCAGCAGCTTCGCGGTTATGAACACTGAAGCTTTCTTT.

The V and J genes are TRBV6-5 and TRBJ1-5; perhaps TRBD1 as D (5 bases). Trimming left V 6 bases short and J 1 base short, with 10 bases between. Per germline, CDR1 MNHEY and CDR2 SVGAGI. The CDR3 has 14 amino acids. The CDR3 nucleotides read TGTGCCAGCAGCAGGGATCAAAGCAATCAGCCCCAGCATTTT. Protein sequence: CASSRDQSNQPQHF.